This T cell receptor beta chain was sequenced during a study of cytomegalovirus exposure and HLA in healthy donors. Points on this clone: The junction differs from germline at one of its ends, possibly a read error.

Researchers ran the PCR with 60 Vbeta and 13 Jbeta primers. In the original processing: An analysis that came later counted some 85 million unique TCR beta chains, 10 million to 12 million shared. Sequencing was performed with immunoSEQ multiplex PCR; in TCRdb, only in-frame clones are kept and a portion is missing. V, J and clone size are taken as reported in that table, and D and trimming were inferred from the DNA itself. The sample table includes roughly 75,000 clones. Germline V gene data show CDR1 as SQVTM and CDR2 as ANQGSEA. The CDR3 is made up of 13 amino acids. The chain combines TRBV29-1 with TRBJ1-2, with TRBD1 identical over 7 bases. The material sequenced was PBMCs. The source is a boy aged 5 to 17 in good health and CMV-seronegative. The CDR3 is CSVEDREDFGYTF. CDR3 bases: TGCAGCGTCGAAGACAGGGAGGACTTCGGCTACACCTTC.